This T cell receptor beta chain stems from a study of response to subunit inactivated influenza vaccine. TCRdb re-called the RT-PCR reads with MiXCR, one entry per CDR3 protein. This table holds 400,000 to 650,000 distinct CDR3 sequences, around 7.9% found once. Findings and limits, study-wide: Few new T cells, the authors suggested, are recruited by each seasonal influenza vaccination.

In this sample, this clonotype turned up a few times. Its target is not known. The input for sequencing was PBMCs from blood, taken around 2 years after vaccination. The clonotype comes from a man between 50 and 69 years old who received an inactivated influenza vaccine.

The CDR3 reads CASSSDGKISYEQYF. The CDR3 coding sequence is TGTGCCAGCAGTTCTGACGGGAAAATCTCCTACGAGCAGTACTTC. V is TRBV12-3 or TRBV12-4 and J is TRBJ2-7; D is perhaps TRBD2 (5 bases). There are 15 residues in the CDR3. Trimming removed 4 bases from V and 0 bases from J, with 13 bases in between.